These 30 T cell receptor beta chains were all obtained from the same sample, sequenced in a study (dated by TCRdb to about 2016). Receptor libraries were prepared by RT-PCR. TCRdb records Illumina MiSeq as the sequencer. The public reads were reprocessed in TCRdb via fastp at Q25 and MiXCR, keeping in-frame beta chains. Rows merge per CDR3 protein into single entries with the most common DNA and genes. This sample lists about 680,000 distinct CDR3 sequences; approximately 14% were detected once. Jointly, the top ten make up about 3.6% of the sample. Sequenced input: memory CD4+ T cells from blood. The origin of the receptors is a female donor in good health, serving as a healthy control.

This clonotype was seen many times. This rearrangement joins TRBV3-1 to TRBJ1-6, with unresolved D. Deletions cut 1 base from V and 3 bases from J, with 4 bases between. Germline V gene data show CDR1 as LGHDT and CDR2 as YNNKEL (reference sequence). The CDR3 length is 14 residues. CDR3 loop: CASSQGVYNSPLHF. The CDR3 DNA sequence: TGTGCCAGCAGCCAAGGCGTCTATAATTCACCCCTCCACTTT.

The sample holds many counts of this clonotype. DNA of the CDR3: TGTGCCAGCAAAACTAGCAGGCTCGAGCAGTACTTC. It is translated as CASKTSRLEQYF. This chain links TRBV27 with TRBJ2-7; possible D gene TRBD2, 6 bases. The CDR3 totals 12 residues. Germline V lookup: CDR1 MNHEY, CDR2 SMNVEV (reference sequence). The V end was cut by 7 bases, the J end by 6 bases, with 13 bases between.

The rearrangement joins TRBV5-1 to TRBJ2-1; 9 bases agree with TRBD2. J was trimmed by 8 bases and V by 2 bases; bases with no gene match: 5. Germline loops: CDR1 SGHRS, CDR2 YFSETQ. The CDR3 runs 14 residues. Written as DNA, the CDR3 is TGCGCCAGCAGCTTAGCGGGAGGAGGTGATGAGCAGTTCTTC. Protein: CASSLAGGGDEQFF.

The chain joins TRBV7-3 to TRBJ2-1, with D perhaps matching TRBD1 or TRBD2 (6 bases each). CDR1 and CDR2 from the germline V gene are SGHTA and FQGTGA. The V gene lost 5 bases and the J gene lost 9 bases, with 11 bases spanning the gap. CDR3 length: 12 amino acids. Here the CDR3 DNA reads TGTGCCAGCAGCCGAGGAGGGGGTGAGCAGTTCTTC. It is translated as CASSRGGGEQFF.

This clonotype was counted ten times or more. The chain has TRBV12-3 or TRBV12-4 and TRBJ1-6; 8 positions match TRBD1. The CDR3 extends over 13 amino acids. Trimming cost V 7 bases and J 12 bases; bases outside gene matches: 8. This chain's CDR3 is CASTLGDRLPLHF. The CDR3 nucleotides are TGTGCCAGCACCTTAGGGGACAGGCTACCCCTCCACTTT.

The table lists this clonotype with many counts. V usage is TRBV29-1 and J usage is TRBJ2-1; tentative D call: TRBD2 (6 bases). CDR1 and CDR2 from the germline V gene are SQVTM and ANQGSEA. The CDR3 consists of 13 residues. Trimming shortened V by 6 bases and J by 3 bases, and 12 bases separated the two germline ends. The CDR3 region is CSVPGLGYNEQFF. The CDR3 bases are TGCAGCGTACCGGGACTGGGCTACAATGAGCAGTTCTTC.

This clonotype appeared a few times. V usage is TRBV10-3 and J usage is TRBJ1-4; D not resolved. Per the germline V gene, CDR1 is ENHRY and CDR2 is SYGVKD. CDR3 size: 13 residues. Trimming removed 9 bases from V and 4 bases from J, with 12 bases in between. CDR3 residues: CAIRALLNEKLFF. The CDR3 DNA reads TGTGCCATTAGAGCTTTGCTTAATGAAAAACTGTTTTTT.

The rearrangement joins TRBV3-1 to TRBJ1-1; D not resolved. The CDR3 has 11 residues. V was pared by 1 base and J by 12 bases, with 9 bases between. The germline CDR1 and CDR2 sequences are LGHDT and YNNKEL (reference sequence). This chain's CDR3 is CASSQGFETFF. In DNA, the CDR3 is TGTGCCAGCAGCCAAGGGTTCGAGACTTTCTTT.

The chain couples TRBV28 to TRBJ1-5; tentative D call: TRBD1 (5 bases). Per the germline V gene, CDR1 is MDHEN and CDR2 is SYDVKM. V was shortened by 1 base and J by 5 bases, with 12 bases between the two germline ends. The CDR3 runs to 15 residues. The CDR3 loop is CASSLLGESDQPQHF. The CDR3 DNA reads TGTGCCAGCAGTTTATTAGGGGAATCTGATCAGCCCCAGCATTTT.

The chain recombines TRBV7-2 with TRBJ2-7; 8 nucleotides align to TRBD2. CDR3 length equals 15 residues. Germline CDR1 SGHTA, CDR2 FQGNSA. Germline trimming cut 5 bases from V and 1 base from J; bases unmatched to any gene: 7. The CDR3 DNA sequence: TGTGCCAGCAGCACCAACACGGGAGGGTCCTACGAGCAGTACTTC. Residues: CASSTNTGGSYEQYF. Using reference TRBV7-2 and TRBJ2-7 for the parts outside the CDR3, the full variable domain is GAGVSQSPSNKVTEKGKDVELRCDPISGHTALYWYRQSLGQGLEFLIYFQGNSAPDKSGLPSDRFSAERTGGSVSTLTIQRTQQEDSAVYLCASSTNTGGSYEQYFGPGTRLTVT.

For this clonotype: At one end, the junction sequence differs from germline, possibly due to a read error. The chain employs TRBV7-6 and TRBJ2-7; D unresolved. The CDR3 length is 13 residues. Germline V CDR1 and CDR2: SGHVS, FNYEAQ. For the CDR3, the DNA is TGTGCCAGCAGCCTTTACCTAGACGGAGTTCAGCACTTC. Amino acid sequence: CASSLYLDGVQHF.

This clonotype was found many times. The chain has TRBV4-1 and TRBJ2-7, with TRBD2 matching 7 bases. The V and J ends lost 0 bases and 6 bases, in that order; junction bases with no gene match: 8. The CDR3 consists of 15 residues. Germline assignment: CDR1 MGHRA and CDR2 YSYEKL. The CDR3 DNA is TGCGCCAGCAGCCAAGAGGGAGGGGCCGAGGGCGAGCAGTACTTC. Translation: CASSQEGGAEGEQYF.

As to this clonotype: A read error is possible here, since a much larger clone lies one base away. The V and J genes are TRBV6-2 or TRBV6-3 and TRBJ2-7; D unclear. Trimming shortened V by 6 bases and J by 2 bases, and 5 bases separated the two germline ends. The germline gives CDR1 MNHEY, CDR2 SVGEGT. CDR3 size: 11 residues. The CDR3 sequence: CASSRPYEQYF. CDR3 bases: TGTGCCAGCAGCCGACCCTACGAGCAGTACTTC.

CDR3 in amino acids: CASSLMQGANYGYTF. CDR3 coding DNA: TGCGCCAGCAGCTTGATGCAGGGGGCGAACTATGGCTACACCTTC. The chain has TRBV5-1 and TRBJ1-2; 8 nucleotides line up with TRBD1. The V segment lost 1 base and the J segment 2 bases; nucleotides outside the gene matches: 4. The CDR3 is 15 amino acids. CDR1 is SGHRS, CDR2 YFSETQ, per germline.

In its sample, this clonotype was seen many times. The chain combines TRBV27 with TRBJ2-7; D is uncertain. V lost 6 bases and J 3 bases, leaving 12 bases between the germline ends. This CDR3 is built from 13 residues. CDR1 and CDR2 (germline): MNHEY, SMNVEV (reference sequence). The CDR3 sequence is CASSSNYFYEQYF. CDR3 DNA sequence: TGTGCCAGCAGCTCTAATTACTTCTACGAGCAGTACTTC.

This clonotype was seen repeatedly, ten times or more. The chain has TRBV12-3 or TRBV12-4 and TRBJ2-3, with 11 nucleotides matching TRBD2. This CDR3 has 16 amino acids. Unmatched junction bases numbered 4, after V lost 4 bases and J lost 1 base. CDR3 nucleotide sequence: TGTGCCAGCAGTTCAGGGACTAGCGGCCGCACAGATACGCAGTATTTT. It translates to CASSSGTSGRTDTQYF.

This clonotype was recorded at least ten times. The V call is TRBV20-1, the J call TRBJ1-5; D gene uncertain. This CDR3 comprises 17 residues. Between the trimmed V and J ends, which lost 0 bases and 2 bases, there was a span of 17 bases. CDR1 is DFQATT, CDR2 SNEGSKA, per germline (reference sequence). The chain's CDR3 is CSAREGEGWFGNQPQHF. In DNA, the CDR3 is TGCAGTGCTAGAGAGGGTGAAGGGTGGTTCGGCAATCAGCCCCAGCATTTT.

The CDR3 DNA sequence: TGTGCCAGCAGCTTAGGTCCGGGGACCAGCGAGCAGTACTTC. Translation: CASSLGPGTSEQYF. The chain links TRBV11-3 to TRBJ2-7, with D possibly called TRBD1 or TRBD2 (5 bases each). The CDR3 loop spans 14 amino acids. Trimming removed 1 base from V and 6 bases from J, with 13 bases in between. Per the germline V gene, CDR1 is SGHNT and CDR2 is YENEEA.

This clonotype was seen at least ten times. This chain links TRBV12-3 or TRBV12-4 with TRBJ2-7, with D possibly TRBD2 on 5 matching bases. V was shortened by 3 bases and J by 1 base, with 7 bases between the two germline ends. There are 13 residues in the CDR3. In DNA form, the CDR3 reads TGTGCCAGCAGTTTCGGGGTATCCTACGAGCAGTACTTC. The encoded protein is CASSFGVSYEQYF.

This chain uses TRBV5-1 with TRBJ2-7; TRBD1 is a possible D gene (6 bases). V lost 4 bases and J lost 2, with 13 bases in between. Germline V gene lookup returns CDR1 SGHRS and CDR2 YFSETQ. The CDR3 is 14 amino acids. CDR3 loop: CASSLDRRTYEQYF. CDR3 nucleotide sequence: TGCGCCAGCAGCCTAGACAGGAGAACCTACGAGCAGTACTTC. The complete variable domain, with remaining parts taken from reference TRBV5-1 and TRBJ2-7, reads KAGVTQTPRYLIKTRGQQVTLSCSPISGHRSVSWYQQTPGQGLQFLFEYFSETQRNKGNFPGRFSGRQFSNSRSEMNVSTLELGDSALYLCASSLDRRTYEQYFGPGTRLTVT.

There are a few counts of this clonotype. The gene calls are TRBV29-1 and TRBJ2-3; a possible D gene is TRBD1 (5 bases). Trimming pared 2 bases from V and 0 bases from J, leaving 9 bases between. In germline, CDR1 is SQVTM, CDR2 ANQGSEA. The CDR3 is made up of 14 amino acids. The CDR3 spells CSVEMDTSTDTQYF. In DNA form, the CDR3 reads TGCAGCGTTGAAATGGACACTAGCACAGATACGCAGTATTTT.

V is TRBV5-1 and J is TRBJ1-1; possible D gene TRBD1, 6 bases. V lost 0 bases, J lost 7 bases, and 10 bases lay in between. There are 13 residues in the CDR3. Per the germline V gene, CDR1 is SGHRS and CDR2 is YFSETQ. CDR3 region: CASSLAQDSEAFF. In DNA form, the CDR3 reads TGCGCCAGCAGCTTGGCCCAGGACAGTGAAGCTTTCTTT.

The chain couples TRBV9 to TRBJ2-1; 13 nucleotides line up with TRBD2. Germline V lookup: CDR1 SGDLS, CDR2 YYNGEE. The junction had 15 bases not matched to a gene; V was cut back by 3 bases and J by 3 bases. This CDR3 spans 20 amino acids. The CDR3 is CASSGTRLAGGLRGYNEQFF. The CDR3 DNA reads as TGTGCCAGCAGCGGAACCAGACTAGCGGGAGGCCTCCGGGGCTACAATGAGCAGTTCTTC. The full variable domain, in which reference TRBV9 and TRBJ2-1 provide the parts outside the CDR3, is DSGVTQTPKHLITATGQRVTLRCSPRSGDLSVYWYQQSLDQGLQFLIQYYNGEERAKGNILERFSAQQFPDLHSELNLSSLELGDSALYFCASSGTRLAGGLRGYNEQFFGPGTRLTVL.

This clonotype was recorded many times. V usage is TRBV29-1 and J usage is TRBJ1-2; 12 nucleotides line up with TRBD1. Germline assignment: CDR1 SQVTM and CDR2 ANQGSEA. CDR3 length equals 13 residues. With 5 bases clipped from V and 6 bases from J, the junction kept 4 bases outside the gene matches. The CDR3 DNA sequence: TGCAGCGTTAAAGGGACAGGGGGCGATGGCTACACCTTC. It yields the protein CSVKGTGGDGYTF.

The chain is built from TRBV5-6 and TRBJ2-5, with D unresolved. V dropped 0 bases and J dropped 2 bases, with 11 bases sitting between them. CDR3 size: 15 residues. Germline V gene sequence: CDR1 SGHDT, CDR2 YYEEEE. For the CDR3, the DNA is TGTGCCAGCAGCTTGGGGACGGTGGGTCAAGAGACCCAGTACTTC. This codes for CASSLGTVGQETQYF.

This clonotype was detected only a few times. The J gene is TRBJ2-5, the V gene TRBV20-1; D perhaps matches TRBD2 (5 bases). CDR3 length: 15 residues. V shed 0 bases and J shed 0 bases, with 11 bases lying between them. Germline CDR1 is DFQATT and CDR2 is SNEGSKA (reference sequence). This CDR3 reads CSARDQMRDQETQYF. CDR3 bases: TGCAGTGCTAGAGATCAGATGAGGGACCAAGAGACCCAGTACTTC.

This sequence joins TRBV28 and TRBJ2-7; possibly TRBD1 for D (6 bases). The ends were cut back, 10 bases at V and 0 bases at J, with 10 bases in the middle. Germline V gene sequence: CDR1 MDHEN, CDR2 SYDVKM. This CDR3 is 12 amino acids long. The CDR3 spells CATQGYSYEQYF. The CDR3, as DNA: TGTGCCACACAGGGTTACTCCTACGAGCAGTACTTC. Full variable domain (rest looked up from reference TRBV28 and TRBJ2-7): DVKVTQSSRYLVKRTGEKVFLECVQDMDHENMFWYRQDPGLGLRLIYFSYDVKMKEKGDIPEGYSVSREKKERFSLILESASTNQTSMYLCATQGYSYEQYFGPGTRLTVT.

This clonotype was detected a few times. This chain connects TRBV20-1 to TRBJ2-7; 8 bases align to TRBD2. The V and J ends lost 2 bases and 3 bases, in that order; junction bases with no gene match: 15. In germline, CDR1 is DFQATT, CDR2 SNEGSKA (reference sequence). This CDR3 is built from 17 residues. The CDR3, as DNA: TGCAGTGCTAGACCCCGCGGGGGGCGTTATATTGGCTACGAGCAGTACTTC. Encoded protein: CSARPRGGRYIGYEQYF.

This clonotype was counted only a few times. The rearrangement links TRBV20-1 to TRBJ2-7; no clear D gene. The V and J ends lost 3 bases and 4 bases respectively, with 10 bases between them. CDR3 size: 12 residues. CDR1 and CDR2 from the germline V gene are DFQATT and SNEGSKA (reference sequence). CDR3 coding DNA: TGCAGTGCTAGTGCCGACTGGTACGAGCAGTACTTC. It specifies CSASADWYEQYF.

This clonotype was picked up many times. The chain links TRBV5-1 to TRBJ1-1; the D gene is possibly TRBD1 (5 bases). CDR1 and CDR2 from the germline V gene are SGHRS and YFSETQ. The CDR3 contains 20 residues. V was cut by 0 bases and J by 4 bases, with 28 bases left in between. CDR3 residues: CASSLGAKTGSAGRSTEAFF. The CDR3 nucleotides are TGCGCCAGCAGCTTGGGAGCGAAGACTGGGAGCGCAGGGCGGAGCACTGAAGCTTTCTTT.